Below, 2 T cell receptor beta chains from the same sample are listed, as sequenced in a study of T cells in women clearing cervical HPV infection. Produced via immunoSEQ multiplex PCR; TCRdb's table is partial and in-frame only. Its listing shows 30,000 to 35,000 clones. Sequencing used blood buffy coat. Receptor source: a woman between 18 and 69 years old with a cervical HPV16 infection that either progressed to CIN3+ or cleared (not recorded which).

CDR3 sequence reads: CASSLAGNYGYTF. CDR3 bases read: TGTGCCAGCAGCTTGGCAGGGAACTATGGC. This sequence joins TRBV7-9 and TRBJ1-2; perhaps TRBD1 as D (5 bases). Read coverage stops 3 residues before the CDR3 terminus; the germline J gene supplies the remainder. The germline V gene has CDR1 SEHNR and CDR2 FQNEAQ (reference sequence). Trimming took off 3 bases at V and 2 bases at J, with 7 bases between the two ends. This CDR3 has 13 residues. Combining the CDR3 with reference TRBV7-9 and TRBJ1-2 gives the whole variable domain DTGVSQNPRHKITKRGQNVTFRCDPISEHNRLYWYRQTLGQGPEFLTYFQNEAQLEKSRLLSDRFSAERPKGSFSTLEIQRTEQGDSAMYLCASSLAGNYGYTFGSGTRLTVV.

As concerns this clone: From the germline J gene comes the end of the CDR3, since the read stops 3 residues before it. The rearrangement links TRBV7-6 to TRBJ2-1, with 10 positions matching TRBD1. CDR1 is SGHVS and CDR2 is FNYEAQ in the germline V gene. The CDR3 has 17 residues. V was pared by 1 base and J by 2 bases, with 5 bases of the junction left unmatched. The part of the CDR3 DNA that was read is TGTGCCAGCAGCTTAGAAGGGGACAGGGGCGCCTACAATGAG. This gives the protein CASSLEGDRGAYNE. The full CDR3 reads CASSLEGDRGAYNEQFF.